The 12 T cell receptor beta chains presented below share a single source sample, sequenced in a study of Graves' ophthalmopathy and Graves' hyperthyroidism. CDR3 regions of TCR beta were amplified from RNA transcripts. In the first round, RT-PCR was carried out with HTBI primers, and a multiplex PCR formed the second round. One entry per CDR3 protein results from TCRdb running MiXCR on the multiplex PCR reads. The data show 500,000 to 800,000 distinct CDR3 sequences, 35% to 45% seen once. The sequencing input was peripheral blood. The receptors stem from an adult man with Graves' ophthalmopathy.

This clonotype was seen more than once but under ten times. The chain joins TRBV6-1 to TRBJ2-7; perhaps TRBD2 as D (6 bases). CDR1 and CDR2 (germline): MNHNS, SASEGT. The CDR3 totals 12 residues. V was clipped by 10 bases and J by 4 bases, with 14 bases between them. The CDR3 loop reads CATLTGVYEQYF. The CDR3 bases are TGTGCCACCTTGACGGGGGTTTACGAGCAGTACTTC.

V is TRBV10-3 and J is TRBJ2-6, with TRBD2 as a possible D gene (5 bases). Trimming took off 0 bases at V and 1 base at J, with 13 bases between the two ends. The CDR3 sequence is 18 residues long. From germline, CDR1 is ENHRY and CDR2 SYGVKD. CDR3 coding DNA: TGTGCCATCAGTGAGTCAGAGGGAGTATTATCTGGGGCCAACGTCCTGACTTTC. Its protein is CAISESEGVLSGANVLTF.

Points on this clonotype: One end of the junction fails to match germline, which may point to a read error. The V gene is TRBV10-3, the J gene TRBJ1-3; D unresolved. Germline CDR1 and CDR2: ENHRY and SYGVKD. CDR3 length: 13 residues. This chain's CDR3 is CASSRPSGNTIYF. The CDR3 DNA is TGTGCCAGCAGTCGGCCTTCTGGAAACACCATATATTTT.

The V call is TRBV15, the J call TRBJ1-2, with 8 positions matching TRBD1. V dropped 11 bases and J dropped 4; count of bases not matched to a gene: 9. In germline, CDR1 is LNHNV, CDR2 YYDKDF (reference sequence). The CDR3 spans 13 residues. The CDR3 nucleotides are TGTGCCTGGACTCGACAGGGGTTCTATGGCTACACCTTC. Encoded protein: CAWTRQGFYGYTF.

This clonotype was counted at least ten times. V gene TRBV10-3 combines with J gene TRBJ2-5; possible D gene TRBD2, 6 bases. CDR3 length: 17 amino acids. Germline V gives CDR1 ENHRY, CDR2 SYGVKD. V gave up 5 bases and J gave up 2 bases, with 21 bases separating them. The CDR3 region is CAISPGLGGVPQETQYF. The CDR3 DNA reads TGTGCCATCAGTCCCGGGTTGGGCGGGGTACCTCAAGAGACCCAGTACTTC.

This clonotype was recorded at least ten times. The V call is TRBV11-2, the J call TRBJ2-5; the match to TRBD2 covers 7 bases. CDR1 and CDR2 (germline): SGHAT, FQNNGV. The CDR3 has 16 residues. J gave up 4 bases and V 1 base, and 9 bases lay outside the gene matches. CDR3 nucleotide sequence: TGTGCCAGCAGCTTAGTTCCTCGACTAGCTTTAGAGACCCAGTACTTC. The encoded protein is CASSLVPRLALETQYF.

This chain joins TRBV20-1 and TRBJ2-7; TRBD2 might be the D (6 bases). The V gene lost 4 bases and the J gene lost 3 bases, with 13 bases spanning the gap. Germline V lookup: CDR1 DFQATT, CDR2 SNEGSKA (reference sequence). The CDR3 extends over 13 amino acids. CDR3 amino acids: CSATPNSGYEQYF. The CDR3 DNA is TGCAGTGCTACTCCGAATAGCGGCTACGAGCAGTACTTC.

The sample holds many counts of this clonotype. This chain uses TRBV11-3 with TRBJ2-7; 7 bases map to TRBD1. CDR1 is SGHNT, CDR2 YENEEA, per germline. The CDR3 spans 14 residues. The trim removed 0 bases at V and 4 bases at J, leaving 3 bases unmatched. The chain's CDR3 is CASSLDRQGYEQYF. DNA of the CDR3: TGTGCCAGCAGCTTAGATCGACAGGGTTACGAGCAGTACTTC.

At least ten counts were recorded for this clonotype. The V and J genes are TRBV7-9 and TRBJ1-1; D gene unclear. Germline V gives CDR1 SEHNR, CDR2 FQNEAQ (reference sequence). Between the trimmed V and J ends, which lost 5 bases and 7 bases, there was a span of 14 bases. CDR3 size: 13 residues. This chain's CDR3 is CASSLTWQYEAFF. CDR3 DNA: TGTGCCAGCAGCCTGACTTGGCAGTATGAAGCTTTCTTT.

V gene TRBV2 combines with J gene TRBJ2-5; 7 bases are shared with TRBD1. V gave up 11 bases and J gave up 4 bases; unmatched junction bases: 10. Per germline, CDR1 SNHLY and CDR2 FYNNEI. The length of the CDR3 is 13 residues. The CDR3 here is CAWNRDRVETQYF. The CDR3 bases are TGTGCCTGGAATCGGGACAGAGTAGAGACCCAGTACTTC.

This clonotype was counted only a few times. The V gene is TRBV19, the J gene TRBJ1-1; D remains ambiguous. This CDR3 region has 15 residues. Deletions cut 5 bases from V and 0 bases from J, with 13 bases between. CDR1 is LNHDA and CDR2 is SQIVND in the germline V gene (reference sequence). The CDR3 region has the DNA TGTGCCAGTAGTCCCCGTCGAGTCCTGAACACTGAAGCTTTCTTT. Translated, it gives CASSPRRVLNTEAFF.

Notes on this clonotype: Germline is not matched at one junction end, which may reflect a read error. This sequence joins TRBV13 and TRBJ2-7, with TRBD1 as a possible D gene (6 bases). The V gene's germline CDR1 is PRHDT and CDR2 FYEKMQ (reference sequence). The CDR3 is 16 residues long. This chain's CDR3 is CASSLGPQGQSYERYF. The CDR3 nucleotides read TGTGCCAGCAGCTTAGGCCCCCAAGGACAGTCATACGAGCGGTACTTC.